These 4 T cell receptor beta chains share one sample of origin, sequenced in a study of blood T cell repertoires in COVID-19. The data were produced by immunoSEQ multiplex PCR, yet TCRdb's version contains in-frame clones alone and is incomplete. The sample consists of about 180,000 clones, approximately 83% of them appearing once. Material: peripheral blood. Receptor source: a man between 60 and 75 years old with acute or convalescent COVID-19.

The chain combines TRBV28 with TRBJ2-6; 7 positions match TRBD1. V shed 4 bases, J shed 4 bases, and the junction held 4 bases outside the gene matches. The CDR3 totals 15 residues. Germline assignment: CDR1 MDHEN and CDR2 SYDVKM. CDR3 sequence: CASSSTGTGANVLTF. In nucleotides, the CDR3 is TGTGCCAGCAGTTCGACAGGGACCGGGGCCAACGTCCTGACTTTC. The variable domain in full, with the rest retrieved from reference TRBV28 and TRBJ2-6, is DVKVTQSSRYLVKRTGEKVFLECVQDMDHENMFWYRQDPGLGLRLIYFSYDVKMKEKGDIPEGYSVSREKKERFSLILESASTNQTSMYLCASSSTGTGANVLTFGAGSRLTVL.

The CDR3 spells CASSVQGGETGELFF. The CDR3 bases are TGTGCCAGCAGCGTCCAAGGAGGGGAGACCGGGGAGCTGTTTTTT. The chain links TRBV7-2 to TRBJ2-2, with D perhaps TRBD2 (6 bases). The length of the CDR3 is 15 residues. Germline V gene sequence: CDR1 SGHTA, CDR2 FQGNSA. The ends were cut back, 5 bases at V and 5 bases at J, with 15 bases in the middle.

This clone was seen a few times. This rearrangement joins TRBV10-3 to TRBJ1-1; 7 nucleotides align to TRBD1. V lost 11 bases, J lost 0 bases, and 9 bases stayed unmatched. There are 14 residues in the CDR3. In germline, CDR1 is ENHRY, CDR2 SYGVKD. This CDR3 is CAVRDSHMNTEAFF. DNA for the CDR3: TGTGCCGTCCGGGACAGCCACATGAACACTGAAGCTTTCTTT.

The rearrangement joins TRBV7-9 to TRBJ2-2, with a weak D call TRBD1 (5 bases). Trimming shortened V by 1 base and J by 0 bases, and 9 bases separated the two germline ends. From germline, CDR1 is SEHNR and CDR2 FQNEAQ (reference sequence). The CDR3 covers 16 residues. The CDR3 sequence: CASSLVTGANTGELFF. The DNA of the CDR3 is TGTGCCAGCAGCTTAGTAACAGGAGCGAACACCGGGGAGCTGTTTTTT. The full variable domain, completed using reference TRBV7-9 and TRBJ2-2, is DTGVSQNPRHKITKRGQNVTFRCDPISEHNRLYWYRQTLGQGPEFLTYFQNEAQLEKSRLLSDRFSAERPKGSFSTLEIQRTEQGDSAMYLCASSLVTGANTGELFFGEGSRLTVL.